This entry describes one T cell receptor beta chain. Profiling relied on immunoSEQ multiplex PCR, and the TCRdb table lists in-frame clones only, not all of them. This table has 200,000 to 250,000 clones, roughly 90% appearing once. These data are taken from a study of Ad26.COV2.S vaccination and SARS-CoV-2 variants. Treatment noted: roughly 19 received Ad26.COV2.S at low or high dose, single or two shots; five or six received placebo; per-sample allocation not given. At day 63 after the first vaccine or placebo injection, samples were drawn. Germline V gene lookup returns CDR1 SNHLY and CDR2 FYNNEI. The length of the CDR3 is 14 residues. J lost 3 bases, V lost 4 bases, and 6 bases had no gene match.

The rearrangement joins TRBV2 to TRBJ2-7; 7 bases are a match to TRBD2. The starting material was peripheral blood, obtained in a trial of Ad26.COV2.S vaccine versus placebo. The sequence was obtained from a person between 18 and 65 years old who received the Ad26.COV2.S COVID-19 vaccine or a placebo. CDR3 nucleotide sequence: TGTGCCAGCAGTGGCGGCAGGGAGGGCTACGAGCAGTACTTC. This translates into CASSGGREGYEQYF.